Listed here are 24 T cell receptor beta chains from one sample, sequenced in a study of tumor-infiltrating lymphocytes in oesophageal squamous cell carcinoma. TCRdb reanalysed the PCR reads using MiXCR and keeps one entry per CDR3 protein. The repertoire has tens of thousands of distinct CDR3 sequences, approximately 34% of them found once; the top ten carry about a fifth. Sequenced input: esophageal tumor tissue. All receptors derive from a female donor with esophageal squamous cell carcinoma.

This clonotype has at least ten counts. This sequence joins TRBV5-5 and TRBJ2-5; TRBD1 aligns across 7 bases. V was clipped by 2 bases and J by 3 bases; unmatched bases: 1. Germline V CDR1 and CDR2: SGHKS, YYEKEE (reference sequence). This CDR3 spans 13 amino acids. CDR3 nucleotides: TGTGCCAGCAGCTTTACAGGGGAAGAGACCCAGTACTTC. Protein sequence: CASSFTGEETQYF. Full variable domain (remainder filled in from reference TRBV5-5 and TRBJ2-5): DAGVTQSPTHLIKTRGQQVTLRCSPISGHKSVSWYQQVLGQGPQFIFQYYEKEERGRGNFPDRFSARQFPNYSSELNVNALLLGDSALYLCASSFTGEETQYFGPGTRLLVL.

The chain is built from TRBV28 and TRBJ1-1; D is unclear. Germline CDR1 MDHEN, CDR2 SYDVKM. The CDR3 loop spans 12 amino acids. V shed 2 bases and J shed 6 bases, with 7 bases lying between them. DNA for the CDR3: TGTGCCAGCAGTTTAAGGCGGGCTGAAGCTTTCTTT. Translation gives CASSLRRAEAFF. The full variable domain, in which reference TRBV28 and TRBJ1-1 provide the parts outside the CDR3, is DVKVTQSSRYLVKRTGEKVFLECVQDMDHENMFWYRQDPGLGLRLIYFSYDVKMKEKGDIPEGYSVSREKKERFSLILESASTNQTSMYLCASSLRRAEAFFGQGTRLTVV.

V gene TRBV7-6 combines with J gene TRBJ1-1; 7 bases are shared with TRBD1. Germline CDR1 is SGHVS and CDR2 is FNYEAQ. This CDR3 contains 12 residues. The chain's CDR3 is CNDREGDTEAFF. CDR3 DNA: TGTAATGACAGGGAAGGGGACACTGAAGCTTTCTTT.

This clonotype is deemed medium-sized. V usage is TRBV12-3 or TRBV12-4 and J usage is TRBJ2-1, with TRBD1 identical over 10 bases. The end of the DNA fits TRBJ2-7 better, so the J call may be wrong. CDR3 length: 14 residues. The CDR3: CASRAGTGEDEQYF. The CDR3 DNA is TGTGCCAGCAGAGCCGGGACAGGGGAGGACGAGCAGTACTTC.

This clonotype was seen only a few times. This sequence joins TRBV9 and TRBJ1-2; TRBD1 is a possible D gene (5 bases). V lost 0 bases, J lost 3 bases, and 12 bases lay in between. The CDR3 totals 15 residues. Germline V lookup: CDR1 SGDLS, CDR2 YYNGEE. CDR3 nucleotide sequence: TGTGCCAGCAGCGTAGCCCCAGGGACCGACTATGGCTACACCTTC. Its protein product is CASSVAPGTDYGYTF.

This clonotype was counted a single time. The rearrangement joins TRBV7-6 to TRBJ2-5; D is perhaps TRBD2 (5 bases). The J call is uncertain, as TRBJ2-7 better fits the DNA end. The CDR3 contains 15 residues. CDR1 and CDR2 (germline): SGHVS, FNYEAQ. The CDR3 DNA reads TGTGCCAGCAGCTTAGTAGCTGCAGGAGGCGACGAGCAGTACTTC. As protein: CASSLVAAGGDEQYF.

This clonotype is a singleton in its sample. A much larger clone lies one base from this, so it may be a read error. V gene TRBV2 combines with J gene TRBJ1-6, with D perhaps TRBD1 (6 bases). Germline loops: CDR1 SNHLY, CDR2 FYNNEI. The length of the CDR3 is 17 residues. The DNA of the CDR3 is TGTGCCAGCAGTGAAGCGCAGGGGCCAACGGTTAACTCACGCCTCCACTTT. As protein: CASSEAQGPTVNSRLHF.

In its sample, this clonotype was seen many times. This chain joins TRBV11-2 and TRBJ1-5; no reliable D call. The CDR3 contains 13 residues. CDR1 and CDR2 (germline): SGHAT, FQNNGV. V lost 1 base to trimming and J lost 6 bases, with 7 bases between them. CDR3: CASSLGSGQPQHF. Written as DNA, the CDR3 is TGTGCCAGCAGCTTAGGTTCCGGTCAGCCCCAGCATTTT.

A remark on this clonotype: Since a much larger clone is just one base distant, this may be a read error. This chain connects TRBV28 to TRBJ2-1, with D possibly TRBD2 on 6 matching bases. V lost 1 base to trimming and J lost 10 bases, with 8 bases between them. The CDR3 sequence is 12 residues long. The germline gives CDR1 MDHEN, CDR2 SYDVKM. As DNA, the CDR3 is TGTGCCAGCAGTTTATCAGGGAGGGAGCAGTTCTTC. Translating gives CASSLSGREQFF.

This chain joins TRBV10-3 and TRBJ2-1, with 15 bases fitting TRBD2. The CDR3 extends over 16 amino acids. From germline, CDR1 is ENHRY and CDR2 SYGVKD. V shed 4 bases, J shed 8 bases, and the junction held 6 bases outside the gene matches. In DNA, the CDR3 is TGTGCCATCAGTGGGACTAGCGGGGGGGCCATGGATGAGCAGTTCTTC. Translated: CAISGTSGGAMDEQFF.

V is TRBV30 and J is TRBJ1-2; D not certain. This CDR3 is 12 amino acids long. Trimming took off 5 bases at V and 4 bases at J, with 11 bases between the two ends. Germline CDR1 GTSNPN, CDR2 SVGIG (reference sequence). CDR3 coding DNA: TGTGCCTGGGTAGTCGACGGCTATGGCTACACCTTC. Its translation is CAWVVDGYGYTF.

This clonotype came up many times. The V call is TRBV6-1, the J call TRBJ2-7; 11 bases fit TRBD2. With V trimmed by 5 bases and J by 1 base, 10 bases remained unmatched. Per germline, CDR1 MNHNS and CDR2 SASEGT. The CDR3 loop spans 17 amino acids. CDR3 sequence reads: CASSQPLLAGGSYEQYF. For the CDR3, the DNA is TGTGCCAGCAGTCAACCGCTATTAGCGGGAGGGTCCTACGAGCAGTACTTC.

Details on this clonotype: The final CDR3 position lacks the conserved phenylalanine or tryptophan, pointing to a likely read error. The limits of the CDR3 on the DNA are not certain, so only TCRdb's listed CDR3 is given. This chain joins TRBV12-3 or TRBV12-4 and TRBJ2-7; the table assigns TRBD2, which was not confirmed against the DNA. The CDR3 is 18 residues long, counting both termini. The CDR3 is CASSLSGRNRNYGYTFGS.

This clonotype counts as medium-sized. The rearrangement uses TRBV7-3 and TRBJ2-6, with no clear D. Germline CDR1 reads SGHTA; CDR2 reads FQGTGA. The germline V and J ends were trimmed by 1 base and 0 bases, with 16 bases remaining between them. The CDR3 runs 19 residues. CDR3 coding DNA: TGTGCCAGCAGCTTAATTCCCGCGGATCCTCCCTCTGGGGCCAACGTCCTGACTTTC. It translates to CASSLIPADPPSGANVLTF.

This clonotype was detected ten times or more. The chain uses TRBV5-1 and TRBJ1-2; no clear D. Germline V gene lookup returns CDR1 SGHRS and CDR2 YFSETQ. The CDR3 has 15 residues. V lost 3 bases and J 6 bases, leaving 18 bases between the germline ends. The CDR3 loop is CASSSRESGGNGYTF. DNA for the CDR3: TGCGCCAGCAGCTCCCGGGAATCCGGAGGGAATGGCTACACCTTC.

The chain has TRBV23-1 and TRBJ1-1; tentatively, D is TRBD1 (5 bases). TRBV23-1 is designated an ORF whose function remains uncertain. This CDR3 spans 15 amino acids. V was pared by 4 bases and J by 4 bases, with 16 bases between. CDR3 in amino acids: CASSRLVPGGTEAFF. The DNA for the CDR3 is TGCGCCAGCAGTCGCTTGGTTCCGGGGGGCACTGAAGCTTTCTTT.

The chain links TRBV7-2 to TRBJ2-6, with a possible D match to TRBD2 (6 bases). The DNA matches TRBJ2-1 better at its end, which makes the J call doubtful. The germline V gene has CDR1 SGHTA and CDR2 FQGNSA. The CDR3 sequence is 16 residues long. The CDR3 spells CASSPRGSGPGDEQFF. CDR3 bases: TGTGCCAGCAGCCCTCGGGGTAGCGGACCAGGCGATGAGCAGTTCTTC.

The J gene is TRBJ1-3, the V gene TRBV5-5; TRBD1 aligns across 7 bases. The length of the CDR3 is 18 residues. Germline CDR1 and CDR2: SGHKS and YYEKEE (reference sequence). With 2 bases clipped from V and 0 bases from J, the junction kept 11 bases outside the gene matches. In DNA, the CDR3 is TGTGCCAGCAGCTTTGGACCGGGACAGCCTATCTCTGGAAACACCATATATTTT. Translating it yields CASSFGPGQPISGNTIYF.

Comment on this clonotype: The CDR3 does not end in the conserved phenylalanine or tryptophan, so this is likely a read error. The limits of the CDR3 on the DNA are not certain, so only TCRdb's listed CDR3 is given. V usage is TRBV24-1 and J usage is TRBJ2-7; the table's TRBD1 call for D was not verified on the DNA. With termini counted, the CDR3 has 14 amino acids. Per the germline V gene, CDR1 is KGHDR and CDR2 is SFDVKD. Here the CDR3 reads CATRGDNYGYTFGS.

This clonotype has a single count. This chain links TRBV7-4 with TRBJ2-6; 10 bases match TRBD1. Germline-derived CDR1 and CDR2 are SGHVT and SQSDAQ. CDR3 size: 17 residues. V lost 5 bases to trimming and J lost 0 bases; unmatched junction nucleotides: 4. CDR3: CASSNRDRGSGANVLTF. DNA for the CDR3: TGTGCCAGCAGCAACCGGGACAGGGGCTCTGGGGCCAACGTCCTGACTTTC.

This clonotype was recorded at least ten times. The rearrangement joins TRBV18 to TRBJ2-3; 12 nucleotides line up with TRBD2. V gave up 3 bases and J gave up 3 bases; unmatched junction bases: 7. The length of the CDR3 is 17 residues. Looked up from germline, CDR1 is KGHSH and CDR2 is LQKENI. The CDR3 sequence: CASSPRLAGDLTDTQYF. The CDR3 DNA sequence: TGTGCCAGCTCACCTAGACTAGCGGGAGACTTGACAGATACGCAGTATTTT. The whole variable domain, filled in from reference TRBV18 and TRBJ2-3, reads NAGVMQNPRHLVRRRGQEARLRCSPMKGHSHVYWYRQLPEEGLKFMVYLQKENIIDESGMPKERFSAEFPKEGPSILRIQQVVRGDSAAYFCASSPRLAGDLTDTQYFGPGTRLTVL.

This clonotype was seen many times. The chain combines TRBV2 with TRBJ2-7; D is perhaps TRBD1 or TRBD2 (5 bases each). V was trimmed by 6 bases and J by 5 bases, leaving 17 bases between them. The CDR3 loop spans 14 amino acids. Germline CDR1 SNHLY, CDR2 FYNNEI. CDR3 in DNA: TGTGCCAGCAGCCAGCTCCGGGACCCTAACGAGCAGTACTTC. Translating it yields CASSQLRDPNEQYF.

This rearrangement joins TRBV7-9 to TRBJ2-1; D not certain. There are 13 residues in the CDR3. Germline V lookup: CDR1 SEHNR, CDR2 FQNEAQ (reference sequence). V was cut by 4 bases and J by 8 bases, with 12 bases left in between. CDR3 nucleotides: TGTGCCAGCAGCTGGACGGCGGACGATGAGCAGTTCTTC. It translates to CASSWTADDEQFF.

Notes on this clonotype: The conserved closing phenylalanine or tryptophan is absent in this CDR3, likely reflecting a read error. The DNA is left out, because the CDR3 cannot be placed on it with certainty; the CDR3 is given as TCRdb lists it. This chain uses TRBV7-2 with TRBJ2-7. The CDR3 has 9 amino acids, counting both end residues. Looked up from germline, CDR1 is SGHTA and CDR2 is FQGNSA. CDR3 sequence reads: CASSLPGLS.